This TCR beta chain was captured by sequencing in a study of cytomegalovirus exposure and HLA in healthy donors. Whole-study findings and limits: High specificity and sensitivity for cytomegalovirus status were reported for the classifier.

A remark on this clone: Its antigen remains unknown.

60 Vbeta and 13 Jbeta primers were used in PCR. Clones were read by immunoSEQ multiplex PCR, and TCRdb kept only the in-frame ones, dropping some. The table records roughly 100,000 clones, about 74% of them present only once. In germline, CDR1 is SGHNT, CDR2 YENEEA. The CDR3 is 13 amino acids. Trimming pared 5 bases from V and 2 bases from J, leaving 10 bases between. The chain joins TRBV11-3 to TRBJ2-7; possible D gene TRBD1, 5 bases. Input material: PBMCs. The source is a woman aged 50 to 65 in good health and CMV-seropositive. The CDR3 sequence: CASSQGGPYEQYF. In nucleotides, the CDR3 is TGTGCCAGCAGCCAGGGTGGACCCTACGAGCAGTACTTC.